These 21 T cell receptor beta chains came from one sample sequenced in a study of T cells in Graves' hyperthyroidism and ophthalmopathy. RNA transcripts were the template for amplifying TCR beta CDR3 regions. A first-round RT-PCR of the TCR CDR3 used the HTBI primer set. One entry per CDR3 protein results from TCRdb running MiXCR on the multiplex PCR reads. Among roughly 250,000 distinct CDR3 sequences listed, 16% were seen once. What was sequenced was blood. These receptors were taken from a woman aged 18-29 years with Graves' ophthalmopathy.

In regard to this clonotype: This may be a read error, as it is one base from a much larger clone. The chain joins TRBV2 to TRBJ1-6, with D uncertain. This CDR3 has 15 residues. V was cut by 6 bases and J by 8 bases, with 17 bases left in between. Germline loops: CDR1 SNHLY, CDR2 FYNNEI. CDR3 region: CASSTRKGGDSPLHF. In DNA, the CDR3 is TGTGCCAGCAGCACCAGGAAGGGCGGGGATTCACCCCTCCACTTT. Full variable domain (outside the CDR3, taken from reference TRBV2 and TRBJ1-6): EPEVTQTPSHQVTQMGQEVILRCVPISNHLYFYWYRQILGQKVEFLVSFYNNEISEKSEIFDDQFSVERPDGSNFTLKIRSTKLEDSAMYFCASSTRKGGDSPLHFGNGTRLTVT.

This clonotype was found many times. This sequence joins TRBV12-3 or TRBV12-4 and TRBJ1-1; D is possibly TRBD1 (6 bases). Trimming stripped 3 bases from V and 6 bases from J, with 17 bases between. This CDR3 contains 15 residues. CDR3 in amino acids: CASSLVGRGRSEAFF. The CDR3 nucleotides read TGTGCCAGCAGTTTGGTCGGCAGGGGACGGTCTGAAGCTTTCTTT.

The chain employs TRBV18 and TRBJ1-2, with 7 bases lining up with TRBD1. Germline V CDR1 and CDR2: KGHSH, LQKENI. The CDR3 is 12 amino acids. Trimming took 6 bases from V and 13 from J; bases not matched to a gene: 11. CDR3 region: CASSRTGDVATF. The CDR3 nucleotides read TGTGCCAGCTCCCGGACAGGAGATGTTGCCACCTTC.

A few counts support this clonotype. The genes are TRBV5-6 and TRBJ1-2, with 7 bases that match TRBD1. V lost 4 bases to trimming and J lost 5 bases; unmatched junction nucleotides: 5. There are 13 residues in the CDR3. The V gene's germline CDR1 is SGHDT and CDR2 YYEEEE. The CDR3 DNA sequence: TGTGCCAGCAGCCTTGGGACAGCTTATGGCTACACCTTC. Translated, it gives CASSLGTAYGYTF.

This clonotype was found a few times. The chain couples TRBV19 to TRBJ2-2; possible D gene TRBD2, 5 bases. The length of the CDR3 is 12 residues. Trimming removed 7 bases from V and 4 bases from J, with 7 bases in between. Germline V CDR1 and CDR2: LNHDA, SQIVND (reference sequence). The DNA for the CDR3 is TGTGCCAGTAAAGCGGCCACCGGGGAGCTGTTTTTT. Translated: CASKAATGELFF.

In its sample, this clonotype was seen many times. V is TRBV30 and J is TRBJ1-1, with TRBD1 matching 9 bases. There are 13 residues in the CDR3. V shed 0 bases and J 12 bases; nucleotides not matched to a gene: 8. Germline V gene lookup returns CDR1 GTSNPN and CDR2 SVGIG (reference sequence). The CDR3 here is CAWSVNLGTGTFF. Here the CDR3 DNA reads TGTGCCTGGAGTGTAAATTTGGGGACAGGGACTTTCTTT.

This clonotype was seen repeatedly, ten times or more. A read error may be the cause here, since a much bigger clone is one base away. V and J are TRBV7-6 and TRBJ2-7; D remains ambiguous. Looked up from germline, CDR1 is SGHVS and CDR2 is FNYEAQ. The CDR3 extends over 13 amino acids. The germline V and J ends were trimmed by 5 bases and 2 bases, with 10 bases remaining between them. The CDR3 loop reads CASSQEGTYEQYF. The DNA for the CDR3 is TGTGCCAGCAGCCAGGAAGGGACCTACGAGCAGTACTTC.

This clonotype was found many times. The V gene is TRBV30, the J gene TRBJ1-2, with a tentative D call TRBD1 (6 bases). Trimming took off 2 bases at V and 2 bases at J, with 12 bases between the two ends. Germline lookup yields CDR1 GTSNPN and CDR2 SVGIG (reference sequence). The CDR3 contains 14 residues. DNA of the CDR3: TGTGCCTGGAGTAATACAGGGTTCAACTATGGCTACACCTTC. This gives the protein CAWSNTGFNYGYTF.

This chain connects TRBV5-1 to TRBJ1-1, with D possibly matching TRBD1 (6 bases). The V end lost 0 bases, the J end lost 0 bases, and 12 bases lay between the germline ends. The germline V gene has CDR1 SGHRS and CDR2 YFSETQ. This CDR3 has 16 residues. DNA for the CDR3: TGCGCCAGCAGCTTGGATGGGGGCTTTATGAACACTGAAGCTTTCTTT. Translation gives CASSLDGGFMNTEAFF.

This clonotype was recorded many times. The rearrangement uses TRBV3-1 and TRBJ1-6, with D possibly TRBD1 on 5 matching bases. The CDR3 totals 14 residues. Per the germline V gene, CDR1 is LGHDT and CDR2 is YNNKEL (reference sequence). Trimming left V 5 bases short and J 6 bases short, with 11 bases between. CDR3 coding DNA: TGTGCCAGCAGCAGCCGGGACGGTAATTCACCCCTCCACTTT. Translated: CASSSRDGNSPLHF.

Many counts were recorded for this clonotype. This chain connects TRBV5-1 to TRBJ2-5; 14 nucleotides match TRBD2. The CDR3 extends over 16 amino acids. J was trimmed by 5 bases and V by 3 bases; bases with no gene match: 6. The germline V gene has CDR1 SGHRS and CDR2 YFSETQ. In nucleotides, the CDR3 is TGCGCCAGCAGCTGGACTAGCGGGAGGTCAGGGGAGACCCAGTACTTC. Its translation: CASSWTSGRSGETQYF.

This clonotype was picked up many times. CDR3 DNA sequence: TGCGCCAGCAGCCTCAGCGGGGGGGCCGGGGAGCTGTTTTTT. It yields the protein CASSLSGGAGELFF. The chain links TRBV5-1 to TRBJ2-2; 10 bases align to TRBD2. J lost 6 bases, V lost 4 bases, and 3 bases had no gene match. CDR1 is SGHRS and CDR2 is YFSETQ in the germline V gene. The CDR3 spans 14 residues.

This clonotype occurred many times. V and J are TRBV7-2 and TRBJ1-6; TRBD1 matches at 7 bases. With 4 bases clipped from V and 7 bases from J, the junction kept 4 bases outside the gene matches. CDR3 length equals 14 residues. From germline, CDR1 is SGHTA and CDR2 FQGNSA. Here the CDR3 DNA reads TGTGCCAGCAGCTCGCCGGGACAGAATTCACCCCTCCACTTT. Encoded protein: CASSSPGQNSPLHF.

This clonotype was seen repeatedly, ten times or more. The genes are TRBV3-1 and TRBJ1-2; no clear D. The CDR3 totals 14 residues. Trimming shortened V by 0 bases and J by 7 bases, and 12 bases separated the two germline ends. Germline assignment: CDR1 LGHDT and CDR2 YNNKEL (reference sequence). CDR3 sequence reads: CASSQESGGSGYTF. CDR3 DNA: TGTGCCAGCAGCCAAGAATCAGGAGGGTCTGGCTACACCTTC.

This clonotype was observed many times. The CDR3 coding sequence is TGTGCCAGCAGTAGGGACAGGGGGGACACTGAAGCTTTCTTT. Protein product: CASSRDRGDTEAFF. The gene calls are TRBV25-1 and TRBJ1-1, with 11 bases that match TRBD1. Germline V lookup: CDR1 MGHDK, CDR2 SYGVNS. CDR3 length: 14 amino acids. V gave up 5 bases and J gave up 3 bases; unmatched junction bases: 2.

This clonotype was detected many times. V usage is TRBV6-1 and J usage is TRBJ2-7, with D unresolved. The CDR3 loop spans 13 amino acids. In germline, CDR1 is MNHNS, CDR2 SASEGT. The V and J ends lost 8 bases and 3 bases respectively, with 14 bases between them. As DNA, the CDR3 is TGTGCCAGCCAATACGAGACTCACTACGAGCAGTACTTC. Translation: CASQYETHYEQYF.

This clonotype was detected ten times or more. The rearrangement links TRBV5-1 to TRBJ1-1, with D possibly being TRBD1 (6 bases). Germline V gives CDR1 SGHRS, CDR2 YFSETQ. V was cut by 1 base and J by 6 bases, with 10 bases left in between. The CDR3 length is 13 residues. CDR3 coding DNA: TGCGCCAGCAGCTTGTCAAGGGGGGCTGAAGCTTTCTTT. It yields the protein CASSLSRGAEAFF.

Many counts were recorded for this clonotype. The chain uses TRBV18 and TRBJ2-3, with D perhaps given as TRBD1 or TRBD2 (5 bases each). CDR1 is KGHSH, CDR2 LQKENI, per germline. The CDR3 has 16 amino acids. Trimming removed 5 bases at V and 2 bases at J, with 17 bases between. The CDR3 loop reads CASSAPLGPDTDTQYF. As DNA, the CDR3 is TGTGCCAGCTCAGCGCCCTTGGGACCTGACACAGATACGCAGTATTTT.

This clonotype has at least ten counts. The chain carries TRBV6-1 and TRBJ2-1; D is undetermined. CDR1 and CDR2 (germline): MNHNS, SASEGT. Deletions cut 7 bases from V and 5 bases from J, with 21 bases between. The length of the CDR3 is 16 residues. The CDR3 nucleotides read TGTGCCAGCACCAGGAGTTCTTGGCTAGAGGACAATGAGCAGTTCTTC. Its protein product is CASTRSSWLEDNEQFF.

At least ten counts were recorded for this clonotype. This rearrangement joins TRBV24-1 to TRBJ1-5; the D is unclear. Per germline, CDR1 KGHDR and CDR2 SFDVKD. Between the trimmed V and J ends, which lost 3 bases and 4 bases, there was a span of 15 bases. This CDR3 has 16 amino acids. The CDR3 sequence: CATSDPRRMPNQPQHF. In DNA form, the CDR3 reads TGTGCCACCAGTGATCCTCGGAGAATGCCTAATCAGCCCCAGCATTTT.

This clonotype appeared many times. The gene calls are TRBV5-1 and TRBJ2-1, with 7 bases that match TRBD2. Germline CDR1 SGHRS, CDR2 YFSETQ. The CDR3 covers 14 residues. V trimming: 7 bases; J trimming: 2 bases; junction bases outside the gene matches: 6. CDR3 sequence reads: CASGEAGPYNEQFF. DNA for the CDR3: TGCGCCAGCGGGGAAGCGGGACCCTACAATGAGCAGTTCTTC.